These 23 T cell receptor beta chains originate from one sample sequenced in a study of T cell clonotyping in hematopoietic cell transplantation. Time point indicated: recipient sample about 28 days before transplant, after cytoreduction. Method: immunoSEQ multiplex PCR; TCRdb's copy keeps in-frame clones and lacks some. The repertoire includes under 11,000 clones, about 92% of them detected once, and approximately 13% sits in the top ten. Sample: peripheral blood mononuclear cells, taken before stem cell transplant. These receptors came from a woman aged 40 to 55 with acute myeloid leukemia. Some clones in this sample may be carry-over from other donors' samples.

The chain carries TRBV7-9 and TRBJ2-1; TRBD2 aligns across 7 bases. The germline V gene has CDR1 SEHNR and CDR2 FQNEAQ (reference sequence). This CDR3 spans 15 amino acids. V lost 2 bases, J lost 2 bases, and 3 bases stayed unmatched. For the CDR3, the DNA is TGTGCCAGCAGCTTATGGGCGGGGGCCTACAATGAGCAGTTCTTC. This codes for CASSLWAGAYNEQFF.

V usage is TRBV19 and J usage is TRBJ1-1; tentative D call: TRBD1 (6 bases). CDR1 and CDR2 (germline): LNHDA, SQIVND (reference sequence). The CDR3 totals 16 residues. V lost 3 bases to trimming and J lost 7 bases, with 21 bases between them. CDR3 sequence reads: CASSIPTAGGNREAFF. In DNA, the CDR3 is TGTGCCAGTAGTATCCCCACCGCGGGGGGCAATCGTGAAGCTTTCTTT. Looking up the rest from reference TRBV19 and TRBJ1-1 gives the full variable domain: DGGITQSPKYLFRKEGQNVTLSCEQNLNHDAMYWYRQDPGQGLRLIYYSQIVNDFQKGDIAEGYSVSREKKESFPLTVTSAQKNPTAFYLCASSIPTAGGNREAFFGQGTRLTVV.

J is TRBJ1-1 and V is TRBV25-1, with a possible D match to TRBD1 (5 bases). Germline CDR1 is MGHDK and CDR2 is SYGVNS. Trimming cost V 7 bases and J 0 bases, with 9 bases left between them. The CDR3 has 13 residues. CDR3 loop: CASMGRVNTEAFF. Written as DNA, the CDR3 is TGTGCCAGCATGGGACGGGTGAACACTGAAGCTTTCTTT.

V gene TRBV2 combines with J gene TRBJ1-1, with no clear D. V was cut by 8 bases and J by 4 bases, with 17 bases left in between. This CDR3 contains 14 residues. Germline V gene lookup returns CDR1 SNHLY and CDR2 FYNNEI. CDR3 in DNA: TGTGCCAGCGGCCGGGAGTGGGGAGGCACTGAAGCTTTCTTT. It encodes CASGREWGGTEAFF.

The chain couples TRBV9 to TRBJ2-5; D unresolved. The CDR3 length is 13 residues. CDR1 and CDR2 (germline): SGDLS, YYNGEE. V was shortened by 3 bases and J by 4 bases, with 10 bases between the two germline ends. CDR3: CASSAARSETQYF. Here the CDR3 DNA reads TGTGCCAGCAGCGCGGCCAGGTCAGAGACCCAGTACTTC. Filled out from reference TRBV9 and TRBJ2-5, the complete variable domain reads DSGVTQTPKHLITATGQRVTLRCSPRSGDLSVYWYQQSLDQGLQFLIQYYNGEERAKGNILERFSAQQFPDLHSELNLSSLELGDSALYFCASSAARSETQYFGPGTRLLVL.

This clone ranks as medium-sized (0.01 to 0.1%). The gene calls are TRBV27 and TRBJ1-2; 7 bases align to TRBD1. V dropped 5 bases and J dropped 4; count of bases not matched to a gene: 7. CDR3 size: 14 residues. Germline-derived CDR1 and CDR2 are MNHEY and SMNVEV (reference sequence). The CDR3 nucleotides read TGTGCCAGCAGTACCATTACAGGGGTCTATGGCTACACCTTC. Its protein product is CASSTITGVYGYTF.

In this sample, this clone turned up a few times. The rearrangement links TRBV25-1 to TRBJ1-1; D unclear. This CDR3 is built from 12 residues. Germline values: CDR1 MGHDK, CDR2 SYGVNS. Trimming took off 2 bases at V and 11 bases at J, with 12 bases between the two ends. The CDR3 spells CASSETAAGAFF. CDR3 DNA: TGTGCCAGCAGTGAAACAGCGGCAGGCGCTTTCTTT.

The chain carries TRBV5-8 and TRBJ2-1; D is unclear. This CDR3 comprises 15 residues. V lost 3 bases and J 0 bases, leaving 10 bases between the germline ends. The germline V gene has CDR1 SGHTS and CDR2 YDEGEE. The CDR3 bases are TGTGCCAGCAGCTCCGACGGAACCTCCTACAATGAGCAGTTCTTC. Its translation is CASSSDGTSYNEQFF. The entire variable domain, with the rest obtained from reference TRBV5-8 and TRBJ2-1, is as follows: EAGVTQSPTHLIKTRGQQATLRCSPISGHTSVYWYQQALGLGLQFLLWYDEGEERNRGNFPPRFSGRQFPNYSSELNVNALELEDSALYLCASSSDGTSYNEQFFGPGTRLTVL.

The gene calls are TRBV14 and TRBJ1-4, with a possible D match to TRBD1 (6 bases). The CDR3 has 16 residues. The V end lost 1 base, the J end lost 3 bases, and 12 bases lay between the germline ends. Per germline, CDR1 SGHDN and CDR2 FVKESK. CDR3 sequence (DNA): TGTGCCAGCAGCCAAGCCACAGGGCGGGCTAATGAAAAACTGTTTTTT. This translates into CASSQATGRANEKLFF.

V usage is TRBV5-6 and J usage is TRBJ1-2, with 9 bases fitting TRBD1. V was clipped by 4 bases and J by 4 bases; unmatched bases: 2. Germline values: CDR1 SGHDT, CDR2 YYEEEE. This CDR3 contains 13 residues. CDR3 residues: CASSRGQGYGYTF. The DNA of the CDR3 is TGTGCCAGCAGCAGGGGACAGGGCTATGGCTACACCTTC.

V is TRBV11-2 and J is TRBJ1-1, with TRBD1 as a possible D gene (6 bases). The length of the CDR3 is 13 residues. Looked up from germline, CDR1 is SGHAT and CDR2 is FQNNGV. V was pared by 3 bases and J by 6 bases, with 11 bases between. As DNA, the CDR3 is TGTGCCAGCAGCTTGTATCAGGGGCCTGAAGCTTTCTTT. Encoded protein: CASSLYQGPEAFF.

V is TRBV10-1 and J is TRBJ1-6; TRBD1 matches at 8 bases. The J segment lost 13 bases and the V segment lost 4 bases, leaving 30 bases of the junction unmatched. CDR3 size: 21 residues. Germline CDR1 is WNHNN and CDR2 is SYGVQD (reference sequence). The CDR3: CASSVGQGTQDRERGDRPLHF. The CDR3 nucleotides are TGCGCCAGCAGTGTAGGACAGGGAACTCAAGACAGGGAACGGGGGGATCGGCCCCTCCACTTT.

This sequence joins TRBV7-7 and TRBJ2-1, with 11 bases that match TRBD2. Germline V gene data show CDR1 as SSHAT and CDR2 as FNYEAQ (reference sequence). Germline trimming cut 5 bases from V and 1 base from J; bases unmatched to any gene: 4. There are 16 residues in the CDR3. The CDR3 bases are TGTGCCAGCAGCCCGGGACTAGCGGATTCCTACAATGAGCAGTTCTTC. Residues: CASSPGLADSYNEQFF.

V and J are TRBV2 and TRBJ2-1, with 15 bases identical to TRBD2. Trimming removed 10 bases from V and 12 bases from J; junction bases left unmatched: 7. The V gene's germline CDR1 is SNHLY and CDR2 FYNNEI. CDR3 length equals 13 residues. This CDR3 reads CATGLAGGAVQFF. Here the CDR3 DNA reads TGTGCCACCGGACTAGCGGGAGGGGCCGTGCAGTTCTTC.

This rearrangement joins TRBV7-2 to TRBJ1-1; D is possibly TRBD1 (5 bases). Germline CDR1 and CDR2: SGHTA and FQGNSA. Between the trimmed V and J ends, which lost 5 bases and 8 bases, there was a span of 21 bases. The CDR3 totals 15 residues. CDR3 nucleotides: TGTGCCAGCAGCCCCCAGGTGAGGCAGGGTGAGGAAGCTTTCTTT. It yields the protein CASSPQVRQGEEAFF.

V gene TRBV10-3 combines with J gene TRBJ2-7; 8 positions agree with TRBD1. The V segment lost 11 bases and the J segment 3 bases; nucleotides outside the gene matches: 9. CDR3 size: 13 residues. Per the germline V gene, CDR1 is ENHRY and CDR2 is SYGVKD. The CDR3 loop is CALHGTGYYEQYF. CDR3 nucleotide sequence: TGTGCCCTCCATGGGACAGGCTACTACGAGCAGTACTTC.

V gene TRBV29-1 combines with J gene TRBJ2-1; D possibly corresponds to TRBD1 (6 bases). Germline lookup yields CDR1 SQVTM and CDR2 ANQGSEA. V lost 0 bases and J 2 bases, leaving 17 bases between the germline ends. The CDR3 totals 17 residues. The CDR3: CSVEDLEDSGPYNEQFF. The CDR3 DNA reads TGCAGCGTTGAAGATCTTGAGGACAGTGGACCCTACAATGAGCAGTTCTTC.

The chain recombines TRBV4-2 with TRBJ2-1; 12 bases agree with TRBD2. The CDR3 extends over 20 amino acids. Germline assignment: CDR1 LGHNA and CDR2 YNFKEQ. V was clipped by 1 base and J by 5 bases; unmatched bases: 15. The CDR3 loop reads CASSQGDYEAGTSGHNEQFF. In nucleotides, the CDR3 is TGTGCCAGCAGCCAAGGCGATTATGAGGCGGGGACTAGCGGGCACAATGAGCAGTTCTTC.

The chain carries TRBV10-2 and TRBJ2-7; a possible D gene is TRBD2 (5 bases). Germline V gene sequence: CDR1 WSHSY, CDR2 SAAADI. V dropped 4 bases and J dropped 6 bases, with 7 bases sitting between them. The CDR3 runs to 11 residues. This CDR3 is CASSASFEQYF. CDR3 nucleotides: TGCGCCAGCAGTGCTAGCTTCGAGCAGTACTTC.

The genes are TRBV11-3 and TRBJ2-7; possible D gene TRBD2, 6 bases. CDR3 length: 15 amino acids. The germline V gene has CDR1 SGHNT and CDR2 YENEEA. V lost 5 bases and J 1 base, leaving 15 bases between the germline ends. The CDR3 loop is CASSLQAGPSYEQYF. The CDR3 region has the DNA TGTGCCAGCAGCCTCCAAGCGGGCCCTTCCTACGAGCAGTACTTC. Full variable domain (rest looked up from reference TRBV11-3 and TRBJ2-7): EAGVVQSPRYKIIEKKQPVAFWCNPISGHNTLYWYLQNLGQGPELLIRYENEEAVDDSQLPKDRFSAERLKGVDSTLKIQPAELGDSAVYLCASSLQAGPSYEQYFGPGTRLTVT.

The rearrangement joins TRBV4-3 to TRBJ1-2, with D maybe TRBD1 (5 bases). In germline, CDR1 is LGHNA, CDR2 YSLEER. CDR3 size: 17 residues. Trimming stripped 0 bases from V and 4 bases from J, with 18 bases between. CDR3 in amino acids: CASSQDVRDEGTYGYTF. CDR3 nucleotide sequence: TGCGCCAGCAGCCAAGACGTTCGGGACGAGGGAACCTATGGCTACACCTTC.

The chain combines TRBV7-8 with TRBJ2-3, with 7 bases matching TRBD2. The trim removed 2 bases at V and 5 bases at J, leaving 10 bases unmatched. Looked up from germline, CDR1 is SGHVS and CDR2 is FQNEAQ. There are 16 residues in the CDR3. The CDR3 DNA is TGTGCCAGCAGCTTATTAGGCGGGAGACTGGGAGATACGCAGTATTTT. This codes for CASSLLGGRLGDTQYF.

This chain joins TRBV14 and TRBJ2-2, with D possibly TRBD1 on 7 matching bases. The CDR3 has 18 residues. V shed 5 bases and J shed 5 bases, with 24 bases lying between them. CDR1 and CDR2 from the germline V gene are SGHDN and FVKESK. The CDR3 region is CASSEGQGGSLRTGELFF. The DNA of the CDR3 is TGTGCCAGCAGCGAGGGCCAGGGGGGCTCTTTAAGAACCGGGGAGCTGTTTTTT.